The entry that follows covers one TCR beta chain sequence. The CDR3 runs 17 residues. The trim removed 3 bases at V and 3 bases at J, leaving 7 bases unmatched. Germline V lookup: CDR1 LNHDA, CDR2 SQIVND (reference sequence). This specimen comes from a study of blood T cell repertoires in COVID-19. Across the study: Spain, Italy and the United States supplied samples that represented acute and convalescent COVID-19. T cells, B-cell-depleted T cells, or PBMCs supplied cDNA or gDNA.

Authors' processing steps: Researchers report that nucleated cell counts were estimated from reference gene primer amplification. TCRdb keeps only in-frame clones here, not all; method: immunoSEQ multiplex PCR. V and J calls and clone size are as listed in that table; D and trimming were resolved from the DNA. The table shows 98,000 or so clones, with 85% to 90% occurring only once. Material: peripheral blood. This sequence was found in a human donor in a cohort sampled during active COVID-19. The chain joins TRBV19 to TRBJ1-3, with 11 bases that match TRBD1. The CDR3 nucleotides are TGTGCCAGTAGTATCTCCGGGACAGGGGGTCATGGAAACACCATATATTTT. It translates to CASSISGTGGHGNTIYF.